The rows below give T cell receptor beta chains drawn from one sample of a study of blood T cell repertoires in COVID-19. Only in-frame clones appear in the TCRdb table, and some are missing; sequencing was by immunoSEQ multiplex PCR. The data contain about 220,000 clones, 80% to 85% of them singletons. The sequenced sample consisted of peripheral blood. These receptors were taken from a woman aged 60-70 years who had recovered from COVID-19. Each CDR3 is given with its conserved first and last residue. Fields, in order: clone size, D gene, V gene, J gene, CDR3 DNA, CDR3 protein. D genes are given only for firm matches. The listing skips clone size in some rows; elsewhere it reads once, few, many or a size class.

few	TRBD1	TRBV18	TRBJ1-5	TGTGCCAGCTCACCATCAGGGGGTTGGGGCAATCAGCCCCAGCATTTT	CASSPSGGWGNQPQHF
few	TRBD1	TRBV2	TRBJ1-2	TGTGCCAGCAGTGCAGGACAGGTTCTTGACTATGGCTACACCTTC	CASSAGQVLDYGYTF
few	.	TRBV5-8	TRBJ1-2	TGTGCCAGCAGCATGACAGGATTATTCTATGGCTACACCTTC	CASSMTGLFYGYTF
.	TRBD1	TRBV4-1	TRBJ2-1	TGCGCCAGCCGCCGACAGGGTACGCGGAATGAGCAGTTCTTC	CASRRQGTRNEQFF
once	TRBD2	TRBV9	TRBJ2-1	TGTGCCAGCACCCTGGCGACTAGCGGGGTGGAGTACAATGAGCAGTTCTTC	CASTLATSGVEYNEQFF
.	TRBD1	TRBV6-2/TRBV6-3	TRBJ1-2	TGTGCCAGCAGCACCGGGACAGGATTTTTTGGCTACACCTTC	CASSTGTGFFGYTF
.	.	TRBV5-1	TRBJ1-1	TGCGCCAGCAGCCTTCTCCCAACAGGGTATACCACTGAAGCTTTCTTT	CASSLLPTGYTTEAFF
.	TRBD2	TRBV15	TRBJ2-5	TGTGCCACCGGGAGCGGGGGCGCGAGAGAGACCCAGTACTTC	CATGSGGARETQYF
.	TRBD1	TRBV7-2	TRBJ1-2	TGTGCCAGTTCAAGGACAGGGGGCAACTATGGCTACACCTTC	CASSRTGGNYGYTF
.	TRBD2	TRBV5-4	TRBJ2-7	TGTGCCAGCAGTCCTCTAGCGGCTACCTCGTCCTACGAGCAGTACTTC	CASSPLAATSSYEQYF
.	TRBD2	TRBV24-1	TRBJ2-1	TGTGCCACCAGTGACGGGGGGGAACGTGAGCAGTTCTTC	CATSDGGEREQFF
.	.	TRBV12-5	TRBJ2-2	TGTGCTAGTGGTGGGCTCTCCGGGGAGCTGTTTTTT	CASGGLSGELFF
.	TRBD2	TRBV4-1	TRBJ2-3	TGCGCCAGCAGCCAAGTCCTGGGACTAGCCGTTAATACGCAGTATTTT	CASSQVLGLAVNTQYF
.	.	TRBV28	TRBJ1-5	TGTGCCAGCAGTTTCTTGAATCAGCCCCAGCATTTT	CASSFLNQPQHF
.	.	TRBV7-9	TRBJ2-1	TGTGCCAGCAGCTTAGTCCAGGTTGAGCAGTTCTTC	CASSLVQVEQFF
.	.	TRBV27	TRBJ1-2	TGTGCCAGCAGTCGCCAATTTACAGCTAACTATGGCTACACCTTC	CASSRQFTANYGYTF
.	TRBD1	TRBV6-2/TRBV6-3	TRBJ1-1	TGTGCCAGCAGTCAAACCGGGACAGGGCATACTGAAGCTTTCTTT	CASSQTGTGHTEAFF
once	TRBD1	TRBV6-2/TRBV6-3	TRBJ1-1	TGTGCCAGCAGTTACGCGACAGGGGGTGAAGCTTTCTTT	CASSYATGGEAFF
.	.	TRBV2	TRBJ1-2	TGTGCCAGCAGTGAACGACAGGACCTCGGGGGCTACACCTTC	CASSERQDLGGYTF
.	.	TRBV19	TRBJ2-1	TGTGCCAGTAGTACCCGCCCGAGCTCCTACAATGAGCAGTTCTTC	CASSTRPSSYNEQFF
.	.	TRBV9	TRBJ2-1	TGTGCCAGCAGCCCCAGGGCGGACGTGACGAATGAGCAGTTCTTC	CASSPRADVTNEQFF
.	.	TRBV13	TRBJ1-2	TGTGCCAGCAGCCGCTCCTTGGAGATTAACTATGGCTACACCTTC	CASSRSLEINYGYTF
.	TRBD2	TRBV3-1/TRBV3-2	TRBJ2-4	TGTGCCAGCAGCCTCGGGACTAGCGGTAGCTTTCAGTACTTC	CASSLGTSGSFQYF
.	TRBD2	TRBV5-1	TRBJ2-5	TGCGCCAGCAGCAACGGACTAGCGGGGGAAGAGACCCAGTACTTC	CASSNGLAGEETQYF
.	.	TRBV6-2/TRBV6-3	TRBJ2-1	TGTGCCAGCAGCGGAGACTACAATGAGCAGTTCTTC	CASSGDYNEQFF
.	.	TRBV5-1	TRBJ1-1	TGCGCCAGCAGCCCCTTAGGAGGGACTGAAGCTTTCTTT	CASSPLGGTEAFF
.	.	TRBV5-1	TRBJ1-4	TGCGCCAGCAGCTTGGCGGCAGGTTACCCCGAAAAACTGTTTTTT	CASSLAAGYPEKLFF
.	.	TRBV18	TRBJ1-3	TGTGCCAGCTCACCACCTGTAAGGGGCACTGGAAACACCATATATTTT	CASSPPVRGTGNTIYF
few	TRBD1	TRBV11-3	TRBJ2-7	TGTGCCAGCAGCCCCGGGACAGGGGGACACTACGAGCAGTACTTC	CASSPGTGGHYEQYF
.	.	TRBV3-1/TRBV3-2	TRBJ1-5	TGTGCCAGCAGCCAAGCGGGGGGGCCCCAGCATTTT	CASSQAGGPQHF
.	.	TRBV18	TRBJ2-5	TGTGCCAGCTCACCAAACGAACTAGGACGGCAAGAGACCCAGTACTTC	CASSPNELGRQETQYF
.	TRBD1	TRBV6-5	TRBJ2-4	TGTGCCACGGGACAGGGGAACATTCAGTACTTC	CATGQGNIQYF
.	TRBD1	TRBV7-2	TRBJ1-5	TGTGCCAGCAGCTTAGATGGCAGGGGGCATCAGCCCCAGCATTTT	CASSLDGRGHQPQHF
.	.	TRBV2	TRBJ1-4	TGTGCCAGCAGTGAAGAACAGGGCGCAGGAAAACTGTTTTTT	CASSEEQGAGKLFF
.	.	TRBV23-1	TRBJ2-7	TGCGCCAGCTCCGGCGGGCGTCGGGAGCAGTACTTC	CASSGGRREQYF
once	TRBD1	TRBV6-5	TRBJ2-7	TGTGCCAGCAGGGCTACAGGGGGAGGCGAGCAGTACTTC	CASRATGGGEQYF
once	TRBD1	TRBV5-5	TRBJ2-5	TGTGCCAGCAGCTTGTGGGGACAGACAGAAGAGACCCAGTACTTC	CASSLWGQTEETQYF
.	.	TRBV12-3/TRBV12-4	TRBJ2-7	TGTGCCAGCAGTTCTAGCAACTACGAGCAGTACTTC	CASSSSNYEQYF
.	TRBD1	TRBV24-1	TRBJ2-3	TGTGCCACCAGTGATCCGACAGGGACGGGAGATACGCAGTATTTT	CATSDPTGTGDTQYF
.	.	TRBV30	TRBJ1-2	TGTGCCTGGAGTGTATCTCTTGATGGCTACACCTTC	CAWSVSLDGYTF
.	.	TRBV18	TRBJ1-1	TGTGCCAGCTCACCAGGGCAAAACCATGAAGCTTTCTTT	CASSPGQNHEAFF
.	.	TRBV9	TRBJ1-2	TGTGCCAGCAGCGAGGGGACACCAGATTATGGCTACACCTTC	CASSEGTPDYGYTF
.	.	TRBV29-1	TRBJ2-3	TGCAGCGAAACTAGCCCGGCGCAGTATTTT	CSETSPAQYF
.	TRBD1	TRBV5-6	TRBJ2-7	TGTGCCAGCAGCCAAGGACAGGGGCCGTACTCCTACGAGCAGTACTTC	CASSQGQGPYSYEQYF
once	.	TRBV9	TRBJ2-5	TGTGCCAGCAGCGTAGGGCCTACTACAGAGACCCAGTACTTC	CASSVGPTTETQYF
.	.	TRBV19	TRBJ1-1	TGTGCCAGTAGTATAGGGGGCTACGAGGCTGAAGCTTTCTTT	CASSIGGYEAEAFF
once	TRBD1	TRBV19	TRBJ1-6	TGTGCCAGTAGTCCACTCCAGGGGGCGTCTGGTAATTCACCCCTCCACTTT	CASSPLQGASGNSPLHF
.	TRBD1	TRBV7-6	TRBJ1-1	TGTGCCAGCAGCTTAGCAACAGGGGCCTGGGATGAAGCTTTCTTT	CASSLATGAWDEAFF
.	.	TRBV9	TRBJ2-7	TGTGCCAGCAGCGTAGCTGGAGGGGCCGCCTACGAGCAGTACTTC	CASSVAGGAAYEQYF
.	TRBD2	TRBV5-1	TRBJ2-2	TGCGCCAGCACCCTAGCGGGGGGGTACCCCGGGGAGCTGTTTTTT	CASTLAGGYPGELFF